The source of this T cell receptor beta chain is a study of blood T cell repertoires in COVID-19 (dated by TCRdb to 2020 to 2021). With regard to the full study: Samples covering the acute and convalescent phases of COVID-19 were provided by collaborators in the United States, Italy and Spain. The prospective study material was composed of cDNA or gDNA derived from T cells, B-cell-depleted T cells, or PBMCs. Deeply sampled blood TCRbeta repertoires from subjects exposed to, actively infected with, or recovered from COVID-19 were included in the dataset. The repertoires were made available in a free public database intended to serve as a resource for research on the immune response to SARS-CoV-2. The samples were drawn from two sources: the first 160 participants of the ongoing ImmuneRACE study, and 1,200 or so subjects contributed by 6 global collaborators. Nearly every sample came with metadata listing a de-identified subject ID, COVID-19 status, age in years and sex. HLA class I and class II types, where available, came from metadata supplied by the sample provider rather than from assay-based typing.

CDR1 and CDR2 were assigned from the germline V gene as SGHTS and YDEGEE. The CDR3 holds 15 amino acids from the cysteine to the phenylalanine. Just the 45-base CDR3 DNA is kept, in frame starting at base 1. Trimmed from V: 3 bases; trimmed from J: 4 bases; junction bases lacking a gene match: 5. For this clone: It lacks a known antigen. Nothing much larger sits one base from this clone, and base qualities are not available.

TCRbeta CDR3 regions were amplified from genomic DNA using the immunoSEQ Assay, a bias-controlled multiplex PCR. Per the authors' processing: The number of nucleated cells in each sample was estimated from the amplification of reference gene primers within the assay. Sequence reads were collapsed and filtered to measure the absolute abundance of every unique TCRbeta CDR3 rearrangement. For each sample, productive Simpson clonality was calculated as the square root of Simpson's diversity index over productive rearrangements. TCRdb mirrors the immuneACCESS table, restricted to in-frame sequences. Some clones are absent from its copies; in checked studies, under half trace to an unresolved V gene, and the reason for the others is unknown. Clonal size and the V and J genes are those of that table, whereas D and trimming came from the DNA. This sample comprises a few hundred thousand clones, more than 80% of them detected only once. Around 9% of the sample is taken by the ten largest.

Participants in the prospective study were enrolled through a virtual design, were aged about 18 to 100 years, and lived in approximately 25 United States geographic areas. In the prospective study, participants were assigned to cohorts based on the clinical history participants reported in a screening survey and a study questionnaire. For ImmuneRACE Cohort 3, a participant was defined as recovered based on two consecutive negative NP/OP PCR tests, clearance by a healthcare professional, or resolution of symptoms. Mobile phlebotomists in the prospective study collected whole blood, serum and a nasopharyngeal or oropharyngeal swab from every participant. Over a roughly two-month period, participants in the prospective study had the option of providing additional blood draws and questionnaires. Before DNA extraction, blood samples from the prospective study were shipped at room temperature or frozen.

Study-level results and caveats: How much clinical and demographic metadata was included differed by source and by participant, and the metadata was provided uncurated.

The sequence derives from a man aged 35-49 years who had recovered from COVID-19. The sequence is built from TRBV5-8 and TRBJ2-1; TRBD2 lines up with 9 middle nucleotides. Source material: PBMCs or T cells enriched from blood (not recorded which). The bases are TGTGCCAGCAGCTCCGGACTAGCGAGTTACAATGAGCAGTTCTTC. Its protein is CASSSGLASYNEQFF.